This entry lists 26 T cell receptor beta chains sequenced from one sample in a study of T cells in Graves' hyperthyroidism and ophthalmopathy. Template material for amplifying TCR beta CDR3 regions consisted of RNA transcripts. The HTBI set primed first-round TCR CDR3 RT-PCR. TCRdb independently ran MiXCR on the multiplex PCR reads; one entry per CDR3 protein. Seen here are hundreds of thousands of distinct CDR3 sequences, 14% observed once, and the top ten hold 9.5% to 13%. Sequencing was performed on blood. The receptors here all came from a woman under 30 with Graves' hyperthyroidism.

This clonotype came up many times. The J gene is TRBJ1-2, the V gene TRBV7-8; the match to TRBD1 covers 9 bases. The trim removed 5 bases at V and 7 bases at J, leaving 11 bases unmatched. Looked up from germline, CDR1 is SGHVS and CDR2 is FQNEAQ. CDR3 length equals 15 residues. The DNA of the CDR3 is TGTGCCAGCAGCCCCTCGGGACAGGGAAATTCTGGCTACACCTTC. Translated, it gives CASSPSGQGNSGYTF. The complete variable domain, with remaining parts taken from reference TRBV7-8 and TRBJ1-2, reads GAGVSQSPRYKVAKRGQDVALRCDPISGHVSLFWYQQALGQGPEFLTYFQNEAQLDKSGLPSDRFFAERPEGSVSTLKIQRTQQEDSAVYLCASSPSGQGNSGYTFGSGTRLTVV.

This clonotype came up many times. The genes are TRBV7-2 and TRBJ2-5; TRBD1 is a possible D gene (6 bases). The CDR3 extends over 15 amino acids. Trimming cost V 6 bases and J 2 bases, with 16 bases left between them. CDR1 SGHTA and CDR2 FQGNSA come from the germline V gene. CDR3 sequence (DNA): TGTGCCAGCAGTTTACAGGGCATGATTCAAGAGACCCAGTACTTC. Translated, it gives CASSLQGMIQETQYF.

This clonotype showed up just a few times. V is TRBV27 and J is TRBJ1-3; D remains ambiguous. The V gene lost 6 bases and the J gene lost 2 bases, with 14 bases spanning the gap. Germline CDR1 is MNHEY and CDR2 is SMNVEV (reference sequence). This CDR3 has 15 residues. CDR3 sequence: CASSRTYQPGNTIYF. The CDR3 region has the DNA TGTGCCAGCAGCCGCACGTACCAACCTGGAAACACCATATATTTT.

The chain uses TRBV5-1 and TRBJ2-1, with D perhaps matching TRBD1 or TRBD2 (6 bases each). The CDR3 is 15 amino acids. The V end lost 2 bases, the J end lost 7 bases, and 16 bases lay between the germline ends. The germline V gene has CDR1 SGHRS and CDR2 YFSETQ. The CDR3 here is CASSFIGIGGNEQFF. Written as DNA, the CDR3 is TGCGCCAGCAGCTTCATCGGGATAGGGGGGAATGAGCAGTTCTTC. Filled out from reference TRBV5-1 and TRBJ2-1, the complete variable domain reads KAGVTQTPRYLIKTRGQQVTLSCSPISGHRSVSWYQQTPGQGLQFLFEYFSETQRNKGNFPGRFSGRQFSNSRSEMNVSTLELGDSALYLCASSFIGIGGNEQFFGPGTRLTVL.

V usage is TRBV25-1 and J usage is TRBJ2-1; TRBD2 agrees at 7 bases. Germline-derived CDR1 and CDR2 are MGHDK and SYGVNS. V lost 5 bases and J lost 7; bases outside the gene matches: 5. The CDR3 totals 13 residues. The CDR3 DNA sequence: TGTGCCAGCAGTCGCGGGAGTGGGAATGAGCAGTTCTTC. It translates to CASSRGSGNEQFF.

The rearrangement joins TRBV7-2 to TRBJ2-7, with 9 nucleotides matching TRBD2. The junction had 5 bases not matched to a gene; V was cut back by 3 bases and J by 5 bases. Germline loops: CDR1 SGHTA, CDR2 FQGNSA. The CDR3 runs to 14 residues. Here the CDR3 reads CASSLRASGNEQYF. The DNA of the CDR3 is TGTGCCAGCAGCTTGAGGGCTAGCGGGAACGAGCAGTACTTC.

This clonotype was seen a single time. V usage is TRBV29-1 and J usage is TRBJ1-2; 10 bases line up with TRBD1. CDR1 SQVTM and CDR2 ANQGSEA come from the germline V gene. The CDR3 is 16 residues long. J lost 8 bases, V lost 0 bases, and 12 bases had no gene match. CDR3 nucleotides: TGCAGCGTTGAAGATTGGTTGACAGGGGGCTTCGACGGCTACACCTTC. Its translation is CSVEDWLTGGFDGYTF.

The sample holds many counts of this clonotype. The genes are TRBV5-1 and TRBJ1-2; D remains ambiguous. From germline, CDR1 is SGHRS and CDR2 YFSETQ. The V end was cut by 4 bases, the J end by 9 bases, with 13 bases between. CDR3 length: 12 amino acids. CDR3 coding DNA: TGCGCCAGCAGCCGTCCTTCTTCACGCTACACCTTC. It translates to CASSRPSSRYTF.

The table lists this clonotype with many counts. V is TRBV30 and J is TRBJ1-1, with D perhaps TRBD1 (5 bases). This CDR3 contains 14 residues. Trimming took 4 bases from V and 2 from J, leaving 14 bases between them. Germline V gene lookup returns CDR1 GTSNPN and CDR2 SVGIG (reference sequence). The CDR3 nucleotides read TGTGCCTGGAAAGGGGCCCCGAGCAACACTGAAGCTTTCTTT. Protein: CAWKGAPSNTEAFF.

The chain is built from TRBV7-9 and TRBJ1-4; no clear D. The length of the CDR3 is 13 residues. Germline loops: CDR1 SEHNR, CDR2 FQNEAQ (reference sequence). Trimming cost V 0 bases and J 11 bases, with 10 bases left between them. As DNA, the CDR3 is TGTGCCAGCAGCTTAGCATCGTCTCGTAAACTGTTTTTT. It specifies CASSLASSRKLFF.

In this sample, this clonotype turned up a few times. The chain combines TRBV4-1 with TRBJ1-6; unclear D gene. V was clipped by 2 bases and J by 7 bases, with 15 bases between them. This CDR3 is 16 amino acids long. Germline V lookup: CDR1 MGHRA, CDR2 YSYEKL. CDR3: CASSQLTHSRNSPLHF. CDR3 in DNA: TGCGCCAGCAGCCAATTGACCCACTCCAGGAATTCACCCCTCCACTTT.

This chain uses TRBV5-5 with TRBJ2-2; the D gene is possibly TRBD1 (5 bases). Between the trimmed V and J ends, which lost 0 bases and 6 bases, there was a span of 18 bases. The germline V gene encodes CDR1 SGHKS and CDR2 YYEKEE (reference sequence). The CDR3 is made up of 17 amino acids. The CDR3 loop is CASSLGQPGWTPGELFF. The CDR3 DNA follows: TGTGCCAGCAGCTTGGGACAACCAGGGTGGACCCCCGGGGAGCTGTTTTTT.

The chain combines TRBV7-2 with TRBJ1-5; D is ambiguous. The germline gives CDR1 SGHTA, CDR2 FQGNSA. The CDR3 runs to 15 residues. V lost 2 bases to trimming and J lost 4 bases, with 12 bases between them. The CDR3 DNA reads as TGTGCCAGCAGCTTAACCGGGGTTTCGAATCAGCCCCAGCATTTT. This gives the protein CASSLTGVSNQPQHF. Using reference TRBV7-2 and TRBJ1-5 for the parts outside the CDR3, the full variable domain is GAGVSQSPSNKVTEKGKDVELRCDPISGHTALYWYRQSLGQGLEFLIYFQGNSAPDKSGLPSDRFSAERTGGSVSTLTIQRTQQEDSAVYLCASSLTGVSNQPQHFGDGTRLSIL.

The V gene is TRBV2, the J gene TRBJ2-7; tentatively, D is TRBD1 (6 bases). V was pared by 7 bases and J by 5 bases, with 15 bases between. The CDR3 is 13 residues long. Per germline, CDR1 SNHLY and CDR2 FYNNEI. The DNA of the CDR3 is TGTGCCAGCACGACCTCAAGGGGGAACGAGCAGTACTTC. Its translation: CASTTSRGNEQYF.

The chain has TRBV6-1 and TRBJ1-2, with 8 bases identical to TRBD1. V shed 6 bases, J shed 5 bases, and the junction held 11 bases outside the gene matches. CDR1 is MNHNS and CDR2 is SASEGT in the germline V gene. The CDR3 has 15 amino acids. The CDR3 loop reads CASRPSGTGGYGYTF. The CDR3, as DNA: TGTGCCAGCAGACCCTCTGGGACAGGCGGATATGGCTACACCTTC.

Many counts were recorded for this clonotype. This chain connects TRBV10-3 to TRBJ2-7; maybe TRBD1 (6 bases). CDR1 is ENHRY, CDR2 SYGVKD, per germline. Between the trimmed V and J ends, which lost 6 bases and 3 bases, there was a span of 21 bases. This CDR3 comprises 16 residues. CDR3 DNA: TGTGCCATCAGCGTAAGGGACACTTCCCTCTACTACGAGCAGTACTTC. As protein: CAISVRDTSLYYEQYF.

This clonotype has a count of ten or more. The gene calls are TRBV27 and TRBJ2-1; TRBD1 matches 8 bases. CDR1 MNHEY and CDR2 SMNVEV come from the germline V gene (reference sequence). The trim removed 0 bases at V and 3 bases at J, leaving 4 bases unmatched. CDR3 length: 16 amino acids. DNA of the CDR3: TGTGCCAGCAGTTTATCCGGACAGGGCAACTACAATGAGCAGTTCTTC. Translating it yields CASSLSGQGNYNEQFF.

The chain recombines TRBV28 with TRBJ1-2, with no clear D. The CDR3 is made up of 15 amino acids. V lost 6 bases and J lost 0, with 14 bases in between. Germline assignment: CDR1 MDHEN and CDR2 SYDVKM. CDR3 nucleotides: TGTGCCAGCAGCCCCTTTCATACTCCTAACTATGGCTACACCTTC. It translates to CASSPFHTPNYGYTF.

This clonotype was observed many times. The chain has TRBV7-2 and TRBJ1-3; D call uncertain. The V end lost 0 bases, the J end lost 4 bases, and 7 bases lay between the germline ends. Germline CDR1 and CDR2: SGHTA and FQGNSA. The CDR3 consists of 14 residues. CDR3 in amino acids: CASSLAGFGNTIYF. CDR3 in DNA: TGTGCCAGCAGCTTAGCAGGGTTCGGAAACACCATATATTTT.

CDR3 coding DNA: TGTGCCAGCAGCTTTAGATCGGACCCTCCTAACAATGAGCAGTTCTTC. It encodes CASSFRSDPPNNEQFF. The gene calls are TRBV7-2 and TRBJ2-1, with D uncertain. Germline assignment: CDR1 SGHTA and CDR2 FQGNSA. The V end was cut by 3 bases, the J end by 5 bases, with 17 bases between. The CDR3 runs to 16 residues. The whole variable domain, filled in from reference TRBV7-2 and TRBJ2-1, reads GAGVSQSPSNKVTEKGKDVELRCDPISGHTALYWYRQSLGQGLEFLIYFQGNSAPDKSGLPSDRFSAERTGGSVSTLTIQRTQQEDSAVYLCASSFRSDPPNNEQFFGPGTRLTVL.

This clonotype turned up a few times. This chain links TRBV5-1 with TRBJ2-2; D gene ambiguous. The CDR3 totals 15 residues. Germline lookup yields CDR1 SGHRS and CDR2 YFSETQ. Trimming removed 1 base at V and 4 bases at J, with 11 bases between. The CDR3 reads CASSLSETATGELFF. The CDR3 nucleotides read TGCGCCAGCAGCTTGTCAGAGACCGCCACCGGGGAGCTGTTTTTT.

This chain joins TRBV29-1 and TRBJ2-1, with a weak D call TRBD2 (5 bases). Trimming removed 3 bases at V and 7 bases at J, with 16 bases between. The CDR3 totals 14 residues. Germline CDR1 is SQVTM and CDR2 is ANQGSEA. CDR3 nucleotide sequence: TGCAGCGTTGAGACGGGGAGACCGAGGAATGAGCAGTTCTTC. Its protein is CSVETGRPRNEQFF.

The chain combines TRBV7-2 with TRBJ2-2; D gene uncertain. V gave up 2 bases and J gave up 5 bases, with 9 bases separating them. The CDR3 length is 14 residues. The germline gives CDR1 SGHTA, CDR2 FQGNSA. Written as DNA, the CDR3 is TGTGCCAGCAGCTTAAGGTTGACAACCGGGGAGCTGTTTTTT. Translation: CASSLRLTTGELFF.

The sample holds many counts of this clonotype. The chain couples TRBV2 to TRBJ2-1; the D gene is possibly TRBD1 (6 bases). V was clipped by 4 bases and J by 5 bases, with 12 bases between them. This CDR3 has 14 amino acids. Germline V CDR1 and CDR2: SNHLY, FYNNEI. CDR3 sequence: CASSVDRLNNEQFF. The CDR3 bases are TGTGCCAGCAGTGTCGACAGGCTCAACAATGAGCAGTTCTTC.

This clonotype was picked up a small number of times. The rearrangement links TRBV7-6 to TRBJ2-2; D is ambiguous. CDR3 length: 16 amino acids. Germline CDR1 SGHVS, CDR2 FNYEAQ. V shed 0 bases and J shed 1 base, with 9 bases lying between them. CDR3 nucleotide sequence: TGTGCCAGCAGCTTAGCGGAACCTGGGAACACCGGGGAGCTGTTTTTT. Protein: CASSLAEPGNTGELFF.

This clonotype was picked up a small number of times. This chain links TRBV6-1 with TRBJ2-2, with a possible D match to TRBD1 (5 bases). CDR3 length equals 14 residues. Trimming took off 5 bases at V and 7 bases at J, with 14 bases between the two ends. Germline-derived CDR1 and CDR2 are MNHNS and SASEGT. DNA for the CDR3: TGTGCCAGCAGTTTCCAGGGTATTGTCGGGGAGCTGTTTTTT. Protein sequence: CASSFQGIVGELFF.